Listed here are 23 T cell receptor beta chains from one sample, sequenced in a study of control samples from healthy donors and cancer patients. The assay was immunoSEQ multiplex PCR, and TCRdb's table has in-frame clones only and misses some. The sample has about 80,000 clones; 75% to 85% are singletons. The sample taken for sequencing was PBMCs. Receptors were obtained from a man aged 55-75 years with head and neck cancer.

V and J are TRBV27 and TRBJ2-1; D not resolved. The V end was cut by 5 bases, the J end by 8 bases, with 13 bases between. This CDR3 has 13 residues. CDR1 is MNHEY and CDR2 is SMNVEV in the germline V gene (reference sequence). Here the CDR3 reads CASSALLGYEQFF. DNA for the CDR3: TGTGCCAGCAGTGCTCTCCTAGGATATGAGCAGTTCTTC.

The CDR3 DNA sequence: TGTGCCAGCAGCTTAGGTGCCGCCTCCACTGAAGCTTTCTTT. This codes for CASSLGAASTEAFF. The chain links TRBV7-9 to TRBJ1-1; no definite D call. The CDR3 has 14 amino acids. Germline V CDR1 and CDR2: SEHNR, FQNEAQ (reference sequence). The ends were cut back, 1 base at V and 4 bases at J, with 10 bases in the middle.

The chain combines TRBV27 with TRBJ1-1; tentative D call: TRBD1 (5 bases). Trimming stripped 6 bases from V and 1 base from J, with 12 bases between. The CDR3 spans 14 residues. Germline-derived CDR1 and CDR2 are MNHEY and SMNVEV (reference sequence). CDR3 protein: CASSGFGGNTEAFF. DNA of the CDR3: TGTGCCAGCAGCGGATTCGGGGGGAACACTGAAGCTTTCTTT.

V gene TRBV28 combines with J gene TRBJ1-5; D is ambiguous. The CDR3 runs to 13 residues. Trimming removed 2 bases at V and 8 bases at J, with 10 bases between. CDR1 is MDHEN, CDR2 SYDVKM, per germline. In DNA, the CDR3 is TGTGCCAGCAGTTTAATGCTACTAAAGCCCCAGCATTTT. Protein: CASSLMLLKPQHF.

The V and J genes are TRBV6-1 and TRBJ1-3; D is uncertain. The V and J ends lost 2 bases and 1 base respectively, with 9 bases between them. Germline assignment: CDR1 MNHNS and CDR2 SASEGT. The CDR3 sequence is 15 residues long. CDR3 sequence reads: CASSESFLSGNTIYF. The CDR3 DNA sequence: TGTGCCAGCAGTGAATCCTTCTTATCTGGAAACACCATATATTTT.

V gene TRBV7-6 combines with J gene TRBJ2-1; D gene ambiguous. In germline, CDR1 is SGHVS, CDR2 FNYEAQ. This CDR3 is built from 12 residues. Trimming removed 5 bases from V and 5 bases from J, with 7 bases in between. CDR3 bases: TGTGCCAGCAGCCCCCGGAACAATGAGCAGTTCTTC. Encoded protein: CASSPRNNEQFF.

The gene calls are TRBV10-2 and TRBJ1-5, with D unresolved. Germline V lookup: CDR1 WSHSY, CDR2 SAAADI. Trimming stripped 8 bases from V and 2 bases from J, with 7 bases between. The CDR3 runs to 12 residues. This chain's CDR3 is CASRSGNQPQHF. DNA for the CDR3: TGCGCCAGCCGAAGCGGCAATCAGCCCCAGCATTTT.

V is TRBV3-1 (or the pseudogene TRBV3-2) and J is TRBJ2-1; 8 nucleotides align to TRBD2. V gave up 1 base and J gave up 1 base; unmatched junction bases: 0. In germline, CDR1 is LGHDT, CDR2 YNNKEL (reference sequence). This CDR3 spans 15 amino acids. In nucleotides, the CDR3 is TGTGCCAGCAGCCAAGCGGGAGGGTCCTACAATGAGCAGTTCTTC. Its protein product is CASSQAGGSYNEQFF.

The chain couples TRBV4-1 to TRBJ2-1; maybe TRBD1 (5 bases). Germline-derived CDR1 and CDR2 are MGHRA and YSYEKL. V was cut by 0 bases and J by 4 bases, with 13 bases left in between. The CDR3 is 16 residues long. Here the CDR3 DNA reads TGCGCCAGCAGCCAAGATCAGAGACAGCCATACAATGAGCAGTTCTTC. Residues: CASSQDQRQPYNEQFF.

The V and J genes are TRBV20-1 and TRBJ2-1; D not resolved. The ends were cut back, 3 bases at V and 2 bases at J, with 11 bases in the middle. This CDR3 contains 14 residues. Germline V lookup: CDR1 DFQATT, CDR2 SNEGSKA (reference sequence). In nucleotides, the CDR3 is TGCAGTGCTAGTGAAAGGACCACCTACAATGAGCAGTTCTTC. The encoded protein is CSASERTTYNEQFF.

This chain's CDR3 is CASSFTGEETQYF. CDR3 bases: TGCGCCAGCAGCTTTACAGGGGAAGAGACCCAGTACTTC. V gene TRBV5-1 combines with J gene TRBJ2-5, with 7 bases that match TRBD1. The germline V gene has CDR1 SGHRS and CDR2 YFSETQ. V shed 2 bases and J 3 bases; nucleotides not matched to a gene: 1. CDR3 length: 13 amino acids. Complete variable domain (other parts from reference TRBV5-1 and TRBJ2-5): KAGVTQTPRYLIKTRGQQVTLSCSPISGHRSVSWYQQTPGQGLQFLFEYFSETQRNKGNFPGRFSGRQFSNSRSEMNVSTLELGDSALYLCASSFTGEETQYFGPGTRLLVL.

The chain links TRBV3-1 (or the pseudogene TRBV3-2) to TRBJ2-1; D remains ambiguous. The V gene lost 1 base and the J gene lost 6 bases, with 13 bases spanning the gap. CDR1 is LGHDT, CDR2 YNNKEL, per germline (reference sequence). This CDR3 contains 15 residues. The CDR3 DNA reads as TGTGCCAGCAGCCAAGCCCTTATGGTGGTCAATGAGCAGTTCTTC. It yields the protein CASSQALMVVNEQFF.

This clone was detected a few times. V gene TRBV10-3 combines with J gene TRBJ1-2; D remains ambiguous. V lost 11 bases and J 2 bases, leaving 15 bases between the germline ends. This CDR3 comprises 13 residues. Germline V gene lookup returns CDR1 ENHRY and CDR2 SYGVKD. The CDR3 DNA reads TGTGCCTCTCGTTCGACGGACAACTATGGCTACACCTTC. Translating it yields CASRSTDNYGYTF.

V usage is TRBV29-1 and J usage is TRBJ2-7; 7 bases fit TRBD2. With V trimmed by 2 bases and J by 3 bases, 4 bases remained unmatched. CDR1 and CDR2 from the germline V gene are SQVTM and ANQGSEA. CDR3 length: 13 residues. In DNA, the CDR3 is TGCAGCGTTGAACCTAGCGGCCGCTACGAGCAGTACTTC. Translated: CSVEPSGRYEQYF.

V gene TRBV2 combines with J gene TRBJ2-1; no clear D. The CDR3 is made up of 10 amino acids. Germline CDR1 and CDR2: SNHLY and FYNNEI. V lost 5 bases and J lost 7, with 3 bases in between. CDR3 bases: TGTGCCAGCAGTAGAAATGAGCAGTTCTTC. Residues: CASSRNEQFF.

CDR3 sequence: CASSLEETIPYNEQFF. CDR3 coding DNA: TGTGCCAGCAGCTTAGAGGAAACTATCCCATACAATGAGCAGTTCTTC. This chain connects TRBV11-2 to TRBJ2-1; D remains unclear. This CDR3 has 16 residues. With 0 bases removed from V and 4 bases from J, the gap between germline ends came to 13 bases. Germline CDR1 reads SGHAT; CDR2 reads FQNNGV.

The CDR3 reads CASTTQYEQYF. The DNA of the CDR3 is TGTGCCAGCACGACTCAATACGAGCAGTACTTC. The chain recombines TRBV18 with TRBJ2-7; D uncertain. The CDR3 runs to 11 residues. Trimming removed 8 bases from V and 4 bases from J, with 9 bases in between. Germline assignment: CDR1 KGHSH and CDR2 LQKENI.

This clone came up a few times. The same CDR3 is also encoded by other DNA sequences in this sample. The rearrangement uses TRBV18 and TRBJ1-1; D is unclear. Trimming removed 3 bases from V and 3 bases from J, with 8 bases in between. Germline assignment: CDR1 KGHSH and CDR2 LQKENI. The CDR3 covers 13 residues. CDR3 bases: TGTGCCAGCTCACCGGGTCAGGACACTGAAGCTTTCTTT. It encodes CASSPGQDTEAFF.

This chain joins TRBV2 and TRBJ2-5; D assignment may be TRBD1 or TRBD2 (5 bases each). There are 14 residues in the CDR3. CDR1 is SNHLY and CDR2 is FYNNEI in the germline V gene. V lost 7 bases and J 2 bases, leaving 14 bases between the germline ends. The CDR3 bases are TGTGCCAGCACCCGGGACCGTCTGCAAGAGACCCAGTACTTC. Its translation: CASTRDRLQETQYF.

V gene TRBV27 combines with J gene TRBJ2-1, with 13 bases identical to TRBD2. CDR1 is MNHEY and CDR2 is SMNVEV in the germline V gene (reference sequence). Trimming at V came to 5 bases and at J to 3 bases, leaving 7 bases not matched to a gene. The length of the CDR3 is 17 residues. The CDR3 DNA reads as TGTGCCAGCAGTGCCGGACTAGCGGGAGATTTCTACAATGAGCAGTTCTTC. Encoded protein: CASSAGLAGDFYNEQFF.

The V gene is TRBV5-1, the J gene TRBJ2-3; D is perhaps TRBD1 or TRBD2 (5 bases each). This CDR3 has 11 residues. Trimming took 2 bases from V and 15 from J, leaving 13 bases between them. Germline assignment: CDR1 SGHRS and CDR2 YFSETQ. The CDR3 protein is CASSFGTYRYF. CDR3 in DNA: TGCGCCAGCAGCTTTGGGACCTACAGATATTTT.

The chain couples TRBV7-2 to TRBJ1-6; perhaps TRBD1 as D (5 bases). Germline loops: CDR1 SGHTA, CDR2 FQGNSA. CDR3 size: 14 residues. Trimming took off 5 bases at V and 2 bases at J, with 7 bases between the two ends. The CDR3 nucleotides are TGTGCCAGCAGCGGGGGGGCCTATAATTCACCCCTCCACTTT. It yields the protein CASSGGAYNSPLHF. Variable domain in full (rest from reference TRBV7-2 and TRBJ1-6): GAGVSQSPSNKVTEKGKDVELRCDPISGHTALYWYRQSLGQGLEFLIYFQGNSAPDKSGLPSDRFSAERTGGSVSTLTIQRTQQEDSAVYLCASSGGAYNSPLHFGNGTRLTVT.

This chain uses TRBV7-8 with TRBJ1-5; TRBD1 matches 8 bases. Germline assignment: CDR1 SGHVS and CDR2 FQNEAQ. With V trimmed by 5 bases and J by 4 bases, 19 bases remained unmatched. This CDR3 has 19 amino acids. CDR3 amino acids: CASSGRIALQGAGNQPQHF. The CDR3 nucleotides read TGTGCCAGCAGCGGGAGAATTGCCTTGCAGGGGGCTGGGAATCAGCCCCAGCATTTT.